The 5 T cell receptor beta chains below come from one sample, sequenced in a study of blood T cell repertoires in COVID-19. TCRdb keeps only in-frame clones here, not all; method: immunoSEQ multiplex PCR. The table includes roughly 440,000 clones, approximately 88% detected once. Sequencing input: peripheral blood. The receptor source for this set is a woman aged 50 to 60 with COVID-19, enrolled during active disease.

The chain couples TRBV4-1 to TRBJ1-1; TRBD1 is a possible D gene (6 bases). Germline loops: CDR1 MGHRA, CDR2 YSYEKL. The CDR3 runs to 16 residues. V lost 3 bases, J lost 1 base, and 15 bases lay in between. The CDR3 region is CASSQYVGGPNTEAFF. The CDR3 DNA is TGCGCCAGCAGCCAGTATGTCGGGGGGCCGAACACTGAAGCTTTCTTT.

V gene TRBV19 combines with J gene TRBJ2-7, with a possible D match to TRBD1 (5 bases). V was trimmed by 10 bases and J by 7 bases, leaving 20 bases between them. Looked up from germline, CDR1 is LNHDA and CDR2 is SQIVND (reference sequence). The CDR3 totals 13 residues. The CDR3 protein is CATEPQGSGEQYF. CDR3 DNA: TGTGCCACCGAGCCTCAGGGCTCTGGGGAGCAGTACTTC.

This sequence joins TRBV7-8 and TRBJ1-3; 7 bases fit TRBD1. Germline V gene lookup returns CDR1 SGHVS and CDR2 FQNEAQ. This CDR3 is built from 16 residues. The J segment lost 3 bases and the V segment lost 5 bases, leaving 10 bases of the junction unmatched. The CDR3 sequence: CASSPQGNRGGNTIYF. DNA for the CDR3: TGTGCCAGCAGCCCACAGGGGAACAGGGGTGGAAACACCATATATTTT.

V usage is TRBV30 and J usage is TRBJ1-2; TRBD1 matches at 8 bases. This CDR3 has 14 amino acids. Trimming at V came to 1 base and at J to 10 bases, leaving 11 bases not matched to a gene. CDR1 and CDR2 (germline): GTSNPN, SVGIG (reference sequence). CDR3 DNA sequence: TGTGCCTGGAGTGGCGACCGGGACAGGTTACCCTACACCTTC. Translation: CAWSGDRDRLPYTF.

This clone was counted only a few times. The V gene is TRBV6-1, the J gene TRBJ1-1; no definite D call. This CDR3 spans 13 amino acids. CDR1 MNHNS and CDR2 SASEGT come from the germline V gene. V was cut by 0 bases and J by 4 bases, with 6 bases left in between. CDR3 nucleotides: TGTGCCAGCAGTGAAGCCTTTTCCACTGAAGCTTTCTTT. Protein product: CASSEAFSTEAFF.